This T cell receptor (beta chain) was sequenced in a study of cytomegalovirus exposure and HLA in healthy donors. PCR involved 60 Vbeta and 13 Jbeta primers. The protocol was immunoSEQ multiplex PCR, while the TCRdb copy is restricted to in-frame clones and leaves out a portion. The sample has some 100,000 clones, 76% seen once. Between the trimmed V and J ends, which lost 2 bases and 0 bases, there was a span of 8 bases. The CDR3 spans 15 residues. The V gene's germline CDR1 is MNHEY and CDR2 SVGAGI. The receptor was derived from a man aged 45-65 years in good health and CMV-seropositive. The sequenced sample consisted of PBMCs. The rearrangement joins TRBV6-5 to TRBJ2-1; no clear D gene. The CDR3 reads CASSYDMSSYNEQFF. The DNA of the CDR3 is TGTGCCAGCAGTTACGACATGAGCTCCTACAATGAGCAGTTCTTC.